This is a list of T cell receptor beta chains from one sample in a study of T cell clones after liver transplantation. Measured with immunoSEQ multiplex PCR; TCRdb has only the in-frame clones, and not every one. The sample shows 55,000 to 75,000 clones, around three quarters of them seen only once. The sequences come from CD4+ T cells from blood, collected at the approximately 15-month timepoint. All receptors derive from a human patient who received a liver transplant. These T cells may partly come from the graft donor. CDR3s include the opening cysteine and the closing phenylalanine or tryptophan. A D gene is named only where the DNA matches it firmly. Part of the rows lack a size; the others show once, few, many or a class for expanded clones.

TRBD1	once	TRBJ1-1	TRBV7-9	CASSPKTGTGPNTEAFF	TGTGCCAGCAGCCCAAAGACAGGGACTGGGCCGAACACTGAAGCTTTCTTT
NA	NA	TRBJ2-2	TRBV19	CATTDAGELFF	TGTGCCACGACCGACGCCGGGGAGCTGTTTTTT
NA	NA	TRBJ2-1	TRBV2	CASRGDSNEQFF	TGTGCCAGCAGGGGCGACAGTAATGAGCAGTTCTTC
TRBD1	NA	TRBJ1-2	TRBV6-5	CASRPTGNYGYTF	TGTGCCAGCAGACCGACAGGGAACTATGGCTACACCTTC
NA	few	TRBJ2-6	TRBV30	CALVSSGANVLTF	TGTGCCTTAGTGTCCTCTGGGGCCAACGTCCTGACTTTC
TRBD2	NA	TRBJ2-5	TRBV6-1	CASSVHSLAGGTQETQYF	TGTGCCAGCAGTGTACATTCACTAGCGGGAGGGACCCAAGAGACCCAGTACTTC
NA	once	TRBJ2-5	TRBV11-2	CASSHGRGETQYF	TGTGCCAGCAGCCATGGACGAGGGGAGACCCAGTACTTC
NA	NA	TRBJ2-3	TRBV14	CASSRYLADTQYF	TGTGCCAGCAGCCGCTACTTAGCAGATACGCAGTATTTT
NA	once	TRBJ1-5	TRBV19	CASDLGIPSNQPQHF	TGTGCCAGCGACCTCGGGATCCCTAGCAATCAGCCCCAGCATTTT
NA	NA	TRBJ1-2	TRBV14	CASSPRQASGYTF	TGTGCCAGCAGCCCCAGACAGGCCTCTGGCTACACCTTC
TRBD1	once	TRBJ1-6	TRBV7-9	CASSPRTGGSQSPLHF	TGTGCCAGCAGCCCGCGGACAGGGGGATCCCAATCACCCCTCCACTTT
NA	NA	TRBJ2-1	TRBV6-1	CASSESQGNSYNEQFF	TGTGCCAGCAGTGAATCACAGGGTAACTCCTACAATGAGCAGTTCTTC
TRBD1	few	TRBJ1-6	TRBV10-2	CASRETGGADNSPLHF	TGCGCCAGCAGAGAAACAGGGGGTGCTGATAATTCACCCCTCCACTTT
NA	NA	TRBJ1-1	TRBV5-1	CASSLGVNTEAFF	TGCGCCAGCAGCTTGGGGGTGAACACTGAAGCTTTCTTT
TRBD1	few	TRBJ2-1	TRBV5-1	CASSTEAGGWDEQFF	TGCGCCAGCAGCACCGAGGCAGGGGGTTGGGATGAGCAGTTCTTC
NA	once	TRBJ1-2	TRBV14	CASSQVHGYTF	TGTGCCAGCAGCCAAGTGCATGGCTACACCTTC
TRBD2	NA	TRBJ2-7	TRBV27	CASSHGGETYEQYF	TGTGCCAGCAGCCACGGGGGGGAAACCTACGAGCAGTACTTC
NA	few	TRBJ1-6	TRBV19	CASSIDRRNSPLHF	TGTGCCAGTAGTATAGATCGAAGGAATTCACCCCTCCACTTT
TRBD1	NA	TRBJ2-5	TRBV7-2	CASSLGGTGQETQYF	TGTGCCAGCAGCTTAGGGGGGACAGGGCAAGAGACCCAGTACTTC
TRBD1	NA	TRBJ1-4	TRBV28	CASRGTGVAEKLFF	TGTGCCAGCAGGGGGACAGGGGTGGCTGAAAAACTGTTTTTT
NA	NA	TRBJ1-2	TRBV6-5	CASSYSGDPYGYTF	TGTGCCAGCAGTTACTCGGGCGACCCCTATGGCTACACCTTC
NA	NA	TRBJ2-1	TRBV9	CASSVVAESSYNEQFF	TGTGCCAGCAGCGTGGTAGCGGAGAGCTCCTACAATGAGCAGTTCTTC
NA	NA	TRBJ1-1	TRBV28	CASSSGQLNTEAFF	TGTGCCAGCAGTTCCGGACAGTTAAACACTGAAGCTTTCTTT
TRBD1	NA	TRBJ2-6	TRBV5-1	CASSLGTDRGRAGANVLTF	TGCGCCAGCAGCTTGGGAACCGACAGGGGGCGAGCTGGGGCCAACGTCCTGACTTTC
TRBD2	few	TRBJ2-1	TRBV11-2	CASSLGGGSYNEQFF	TGTGCCAGCAGCTTAGGCGGGGGTAGCTACAATGAGCAGTTCTTC
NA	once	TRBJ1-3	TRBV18	CASSPPAVFSGNTIYF	TGTGCCAGCTCACCACCCGCAGTATTCTCTGGAAACACCATATATTTT
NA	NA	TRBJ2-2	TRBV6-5	CASSWMGQNTGELFF	TGTGCCAGCAGTTGGATGGGACAGAACACCGGGGAGCTGTTTTTT
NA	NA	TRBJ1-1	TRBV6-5	CASSSRQSNTEAFF	TGTGCCAGCAGTTCCAGGCAGTCGAACACTGAAGCTTTCTTT
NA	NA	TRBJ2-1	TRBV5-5	CASSRDLQRSLHEQFF	TGTGCCAGCAGCCGAGATTTGCAGCGGTCCCTGCATGAGCAGTTCTTC
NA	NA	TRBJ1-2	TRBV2	CASSEGDNYGYTF	TGTGCCAGCAGTGAAGGGGACAACTATGGCTACACCTTC
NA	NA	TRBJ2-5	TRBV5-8	CASSLPHQETQYF	TGTGCCAGCAGCTTGCCCCACCAAGAGACCCAGTACTTC
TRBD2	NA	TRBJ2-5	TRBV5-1	CASTFVASGDGETQYF	TGCGCCAGCACCTTCGTGGCTAGCGGGGATGGGGAGACCCAGTACTTC
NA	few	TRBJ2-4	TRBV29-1	CSVGEPKNIQYF	TGCAGCGTTGGTGAGCCCAAGAACATTCAGTACTTC
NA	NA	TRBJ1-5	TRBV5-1	CASSTVDRRGLTELNQPQHF	TGCGCCAGCAGCACTGTTGATCGGCGGGGTTTGACTGAGCTTAATCAGCCCCAGCATTTT
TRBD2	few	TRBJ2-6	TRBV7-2	CASQYSGTNSGANVLTF	TGTGCCAGCCAATATTCCGGGACTAACTCTGGGGCCAACGTCCTGACTTTC
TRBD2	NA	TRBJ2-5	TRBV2	CASSGAGGLGETQYF	TGTGCCAGCAGTGGAGCGGGAGGTTTAGGAGAGACCCAGTACTTC
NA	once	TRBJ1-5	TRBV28	CASSSPDSSNQPQHF	TGTGCCAGCAGTTCGCCCGACAGTAGCAATCAGCCCCAGCATTTT
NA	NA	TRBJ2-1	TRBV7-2	CASSLFRGNNEQFF	TGTGCCAGCAGCCTATTTAGGGGAAACAATGAGCAGTTCTTC
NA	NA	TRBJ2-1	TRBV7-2	CASSPGAIDEQFF	TGTGCCAGCAGCCCAGGGGCAATAGATGAGCAGTTCTTC
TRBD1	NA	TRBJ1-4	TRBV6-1	CASSEVVGTGYEKLFF	TGTGCCAGCAGTGAGGTGGTCGGGACAGGGTATGAAAAACTGTTTTTT
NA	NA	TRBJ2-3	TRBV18	CASSPEQGGTDTQYF	TGTGCCAGCTCACCTGAACAGGGAGGCACAGATACGCAGTATTTT
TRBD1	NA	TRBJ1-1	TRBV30	CAWSVKGALSTEAFF	TGTGCCTGGAGTGTGAAGGGGGCGCTCTCCACTGAAGCTTTCTTT
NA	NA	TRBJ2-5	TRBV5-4	CASSLVGAQETQYF	TGTGCCAGCAGCTTGGTGGGGGCCCAAGAGACCCAGTACTTC
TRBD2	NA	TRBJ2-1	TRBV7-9	CASSAIAGEQFF	TGTGCCAGCAGCGCTATAGCGGGCGAGCAGTTCTTC
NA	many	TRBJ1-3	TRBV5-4	CASSFGGVSGNTIYF	TGTGCCAGCAGCTTTGGGGGTGTATCCGGAAACACCATATATTTT
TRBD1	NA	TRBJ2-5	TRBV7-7	CASSTDRGLETQYF	TGTGCTAGCAGCACGGATAGGGGGCTAGAGACCCAGTACTTC
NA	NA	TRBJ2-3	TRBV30	CAWSVRSGWTDTQYF	TGTGCCTGGAGTGTACGAAGCGGTTGGACAGATACGCAGTATTTT
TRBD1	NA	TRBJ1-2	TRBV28	CASSWDRGTYGYTF	TGTGCCAGCAGTTGGGACAGGGGGACCTATGGCTACACCTTC
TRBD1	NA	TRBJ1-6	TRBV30	CAWSVPGGASSFHF	TGTGCCTGGAGTGTACCAGGGGGCGCGTCATCTTTCCACTTT
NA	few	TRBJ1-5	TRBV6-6	CASSYTKDGAQPQHF	TGTGCCAGCAGTTACACCAAAGACGGGGCCCAGCCCCAGCATTTT
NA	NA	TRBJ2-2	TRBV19	CASRGAAKTGELFF	TGTGCCAGTCGGGGGGCAGCCAAAACCGGGGAGCTGTTTTTT
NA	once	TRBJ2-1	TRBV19	CANYGPGTPFF	TGTGCCAACTATGGCCCTGGGACCCCGTTCTTC